These T cell receptor beta chains were read from a single sample in a study of CD8 T cells in Susac syndrome. TCRdb re-analysed the immunoSEQ multiplex PCR reads in MiXCR, keeping a single row per CDR3 protein. The sample lists about 190,000 distinct CDR3 sequences; under 97% were seen once. The specimen was CD4+ T cells from PBMCs. These receptors all come from a human donor with Susac syndrome. Each CDR3 is given with its conserved first and last residue. A D gene is named only where the DNA matches it firmly. The listing skips clone size in some rows; elsewhere it reads once, few, many or a size class.

j_call | clone_size | d_call | v_call | cdr3_nt | cdr3_aa
TRBJ2-1 | . | . | TRBV9 | TGTGCCAGCAGCTCCCGACAAGACCCTTACAATGAGCAGTTCTTC | CASSSRQDPYNEQFF
TRBJ2-7 | . | . | TRBV29-1 | TGCAGCGTTGGTCAGGTTGTCTACGAGCAGTACTTC | CSVGQVVYEQYF
TRBJ1-2 | . | TRBD1 | TRBV29-1 | TGCAGCGTTGAAGGGACAGGGGTAGGGGATGGCTACACCTTC | CSVEGTGVGDGYTF
TRBJ2-5 | . | . | TRBV2 | TGTGCCAGCAGATCGGACGAGACGGCGAAAGAGACCCAGTACTTC | CASRSDETAKETQYF
TRBJ2-2 | . | TRBD1 | TRBV24-1 | TGTGCCACCAGTGAGGCGGGACAGGGAAGCGGGGAGCTGTTTTTT | CATSEAGQGSGELFF
TRBJ2-5 | . | . | TRBV5-1 | TGCGCCAGCAGCCCACGTCAGACCCAGTACTTC | CASSPRQTQYF
TRBJ2-5 | . | TRBD2 | TRBV30 | TGTGCCAGAGCGGGGCCCGGGGAGACCCAGTACTTC | CARAGPGETQYF
TRBJ2-7 | . | TRBD1 | TRBV10-3 | TGTGCCATCAGTGAGTCGGGACAGAACCACGAGCAGTACTTC | CAISESGQNHEQYF
TRBJ1-2 | . | . | TRBV29-1 | TGCAGCGTTTCAGCAGGGACGGGCGGCTACACCTTC | CSVSAGTGGYTF
TRBJ2-7 | . | . | TRBV20-1 | TGCAGTGCTAGGATAATCTACGAGCAGTACTTC | CSARIIYEQYF
TRBJ1-5 | . | . | TRBV4-1 | TGCGCCAGCAGCCACCCGGGCGGTGGCAATCAGCCCCAGCATTTT | CASSHPGGGNQPQHF
TRBJ1-1 | . | . | TRBV7-9 | TGTGCCAGCAGCTTAGGGTCCGGGCGGAGGACTGAAGCTTTCTTT | CASSLGSGRRTEAFF
TRBJ1-6 | . | TRBD1 | TRBV18 | TGTGCCAGCTCACCACTACGACAGGGAGGAGATTCACCCCTCCACTTT | CASSPLRQGGDSPLHF
TRBJ2-3 | once | . | TRBV12-5 | TGTGCTAGTGGCGGAGACAGTGGGGGCACAGATACGCAGTATTTT | CASGGDSGGTDTQYF
TRBJ2-5 | . | . | TRBV24-1 | TGTGCCACCAGTGATTCACGGACGTCTCAAGAGACCCAGTACTTC | CATSDSRTSQETQYF
TRBJ1-5 | once | . | TRBV6-2/TRBV6-3 | TGTGCCAGCACCAACCCGGGAAGCAATCAGCCCCAGCATTTT | CASTNPGSNQPQHF
TRBJ2-1 | . | TRBD2 | TRBV20-1 | TGCAGTGCTAAGGGACTAGCACAATACAATGAGCAGTTCTTC | CSAKGLAQYNEQFF
TRBJ2-3 | . | . | TRBV12-3/TRBV12-4 | TGTGCCAGCAGTTCTAATGAAGGGGGGACGCAGTATTTT | CASSSNEGGTQYF
TRBJ1-2 | . | TRBD1 | TRBV7-2 | TGTGCCAGCAGCATACAGGGACAGATCTTTGATGGCTACACCTTC | CASSIQGQIFDGYTF
TRBJ2-7 | . | TRBD2 | TRBV7-9 | TGTGCCAGCCGAAGCGGGGGGGCCTACGAGCAGTACTTC | CASRSGGAYEQYF
TRBJ2-6 | . | . | TRBV29-1 | TGCAGCGTTGCGGGGGCCAACGTCCTGACTTTC | CSVAGANVLTF
TRBJ1-6 | once | . | TRBV6-6 | TGTGCCAGCCGGCCGGCAAATTCACCCCTCCACTTT | CASRPANSPLHF
TRBJ2-3 | . | TRBD1 | TRBV11-2 | TGTGCCAGCAGCTTCCTCGGGACAGGTGACACAGATACGCAGTATTTT | CASSFLGTGDTDTQYF
TRBJ1-2 | . | . | TRBV9 | TGTGCCAGCAGGGGACGGACCCTCTATGGCTACACCTTC | CASRGRTLYGYTF
TRBJ2-7 | . | TRBD1 | TRBV20-1 | TGCAGTGCGCTGCCGGGACAGGGTACCTACGAGCAGTACTTC | CSALPGQGTYEQYF
TRBJ1-2 | . | TRBD1 | TRBV6-2/TRBV6-3 | TGTGCCAGCGGAAAGGACAGGGGGCCGCCCAACGGCTACACCTTC | CASGKDRGPPNGYTF
TRBJ2-2 | . | . | TRBV27 | TGTGCCAGCAGTCCCCCAAGGCGCGGGGAGAACACCGGGGAGCTGTTTTTT | CASSPPRRGENTGELFF